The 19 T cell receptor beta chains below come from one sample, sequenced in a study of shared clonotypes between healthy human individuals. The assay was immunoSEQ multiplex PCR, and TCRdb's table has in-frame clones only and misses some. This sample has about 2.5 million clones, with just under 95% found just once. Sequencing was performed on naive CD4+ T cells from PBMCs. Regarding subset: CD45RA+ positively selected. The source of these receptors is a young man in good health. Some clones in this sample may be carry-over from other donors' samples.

Written as DNA, the CDR3 is TGTGCCAGCAGTCCTAACTCCAACCCCGAGCAGTACTTC. Its translation: CASSPNSNPEQYF. This chain links TRBV27 with TRBJ2-7, with D hard to call. The V end was cut by 5 bases, the J end by 6 bases, with 14 bases between. The CDR3 covers 13 residues. Germline-derived CDR1 and CDR2 are MNHEY and SMNVEV (reference sequence).

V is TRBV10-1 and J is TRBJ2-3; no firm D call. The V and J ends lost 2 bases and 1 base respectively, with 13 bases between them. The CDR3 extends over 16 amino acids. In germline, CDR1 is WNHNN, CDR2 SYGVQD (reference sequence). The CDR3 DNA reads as TGCGCCAGCAGTGAGCTCTCGATTGATGGCACAGATACGCAGTATTTT. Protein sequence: CASSELSIDGTDTQYF.

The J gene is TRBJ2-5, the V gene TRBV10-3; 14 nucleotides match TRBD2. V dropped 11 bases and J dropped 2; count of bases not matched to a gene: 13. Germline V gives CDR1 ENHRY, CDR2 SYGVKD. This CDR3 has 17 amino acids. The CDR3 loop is CAVSGTSGSTGQETQYF. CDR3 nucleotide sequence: TGTGCCGTCTCCGGGACTAGCGGGAGTACGGGTCAAGAGACCCAGTACTTC.

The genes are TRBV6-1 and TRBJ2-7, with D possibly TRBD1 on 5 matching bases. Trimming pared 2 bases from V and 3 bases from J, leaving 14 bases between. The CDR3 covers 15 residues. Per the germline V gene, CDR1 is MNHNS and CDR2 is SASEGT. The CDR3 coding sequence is TGTGCCAGCAGTGAATGGGCAGGGATAGGCTACGAGCAGTACTTC. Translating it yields CASSEWAGIGYEQYF.

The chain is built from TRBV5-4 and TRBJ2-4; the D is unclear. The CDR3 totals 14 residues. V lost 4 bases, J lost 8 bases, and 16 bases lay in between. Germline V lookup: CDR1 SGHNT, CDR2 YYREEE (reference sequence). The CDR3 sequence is CASSPYGRWDIQYF. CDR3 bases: TGTGCCAGCAGCCCCTACGGCAGATGGGACATTCAGTACTTC. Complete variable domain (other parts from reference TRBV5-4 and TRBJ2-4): ETGVTQSPTHLIKTRGQQVTLRCSSQSGHNTVSWYQQALGQGPQFIFQYYREEENGRGNFPPRFSGLQFPNYSSELNVNALELDDSALYLCASSPYGRWDIQYFGAGTRLSVL.

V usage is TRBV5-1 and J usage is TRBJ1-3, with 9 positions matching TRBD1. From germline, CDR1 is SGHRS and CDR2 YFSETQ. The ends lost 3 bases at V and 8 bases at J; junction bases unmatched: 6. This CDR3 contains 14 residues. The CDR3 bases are TGCGCCAGCAGCTCCGGGACAGGGTTGGACACCATATATTTT. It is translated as CASSSGTGLDTIYF.

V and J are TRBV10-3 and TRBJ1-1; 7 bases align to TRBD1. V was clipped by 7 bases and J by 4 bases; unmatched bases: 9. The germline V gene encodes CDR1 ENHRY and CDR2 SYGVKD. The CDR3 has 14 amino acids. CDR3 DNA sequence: TGTGCCATCACAAGGGGGCAGGGGAGCACTGAAGCTTTCTTT. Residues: CAITRGQGSTEAFF.

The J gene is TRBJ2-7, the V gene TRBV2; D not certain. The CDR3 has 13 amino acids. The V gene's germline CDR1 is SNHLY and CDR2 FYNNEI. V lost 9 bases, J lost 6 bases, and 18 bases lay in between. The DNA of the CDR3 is TGTGCCAGTGCCCAGGTGCTTGGCGGCGAGCAGTACTTC. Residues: CASAQVLGGEQYF.

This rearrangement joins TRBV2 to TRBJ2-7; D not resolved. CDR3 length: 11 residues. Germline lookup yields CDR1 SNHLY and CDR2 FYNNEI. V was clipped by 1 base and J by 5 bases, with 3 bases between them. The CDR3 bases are TGTGCCAGCAGTGAAGAAAACGAGCAGTACTTC. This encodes CASSEENEQYF.

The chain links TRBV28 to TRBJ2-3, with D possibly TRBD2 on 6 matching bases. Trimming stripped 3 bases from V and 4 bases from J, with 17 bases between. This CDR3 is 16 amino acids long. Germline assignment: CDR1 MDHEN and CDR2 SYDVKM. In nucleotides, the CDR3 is TGTGCCAGCAGTTTTCCCCAAGGACGCGGGGCAGATACGCAGTATTTT. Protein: CASSFPQGRGADTQYF. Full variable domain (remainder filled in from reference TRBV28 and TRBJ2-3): DVKVTQSSRYLVKRTGEKVFLECVQDMDHENMFWYRQDPGLGLRLIYFSYDVKMKEKGDIPEGYSVSREKKERFSLILESASTNQTSMYLCASSFPQGRGADTQYFGPGTRLTVL.

CDR3 nucleotides: TGTGCCAGCAGCTTGGTTCAGGGAGGGGCAGATACGCAGTATTTT. Amino acids: CASSLVQGGADTQYF. The chain joins TRBV5-5 to TRBJ2-3; 7 bases match TRBD2. Germline CDR1 and CDR2: SGHKS and YYEKEE (reference sequence). The CDR3 contains 15 residues. V trimming: 0 bases; J trimming: 4 bases; junction bases outside the gene matches: 5.

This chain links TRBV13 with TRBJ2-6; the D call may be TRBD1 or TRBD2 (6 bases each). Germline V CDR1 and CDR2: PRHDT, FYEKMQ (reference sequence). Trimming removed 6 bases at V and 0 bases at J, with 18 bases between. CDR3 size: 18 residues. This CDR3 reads CASRLLGGPVSGANVLTF. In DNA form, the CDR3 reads TGTGCCAGCAGATTACTTGGGGGGCCTGTCTCTGGGGCCAACGTCCTGACTTTC.

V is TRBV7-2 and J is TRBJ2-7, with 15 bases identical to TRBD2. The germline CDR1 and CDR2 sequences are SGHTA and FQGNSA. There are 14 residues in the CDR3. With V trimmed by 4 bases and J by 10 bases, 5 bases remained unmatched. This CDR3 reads CASSSRTSGREQYF. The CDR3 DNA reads TGTGCCAGCAGCTCCCGGACTAGCGGGAGGGAACAGTACTTC.

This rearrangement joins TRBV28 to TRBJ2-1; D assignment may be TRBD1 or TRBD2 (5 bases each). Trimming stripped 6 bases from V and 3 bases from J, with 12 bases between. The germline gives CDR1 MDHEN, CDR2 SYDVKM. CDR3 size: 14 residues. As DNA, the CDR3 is TGTGCCAGCAGCAGGGTGGGGGACTACAATGAGCAGTTCTTC. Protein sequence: CASSRVGDYNEQFF.

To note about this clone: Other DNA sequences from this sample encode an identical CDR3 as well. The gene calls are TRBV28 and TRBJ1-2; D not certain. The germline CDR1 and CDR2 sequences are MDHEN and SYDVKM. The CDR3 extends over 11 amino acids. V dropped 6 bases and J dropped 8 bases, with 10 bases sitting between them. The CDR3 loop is CASSLGWGYTF. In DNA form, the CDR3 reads TGTGCCAGCAGCTTGGGCTGGGGCTACACCTTC.

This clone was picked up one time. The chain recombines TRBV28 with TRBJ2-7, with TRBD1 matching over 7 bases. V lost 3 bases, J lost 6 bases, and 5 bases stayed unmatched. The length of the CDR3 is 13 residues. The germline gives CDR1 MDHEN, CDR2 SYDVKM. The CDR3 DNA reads TGTGCCAGCAGTTTGTTAGACAGGGTCGAGCAGTACTTC. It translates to CASSLLDRVEQYF.

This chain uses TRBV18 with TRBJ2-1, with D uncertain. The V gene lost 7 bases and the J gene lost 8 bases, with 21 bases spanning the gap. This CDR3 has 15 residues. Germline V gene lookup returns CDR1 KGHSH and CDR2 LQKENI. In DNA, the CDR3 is TGTGCCAGCTTGCAAGGACCCCCCGCGGTCGATGAGCAGTTCTTC. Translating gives CASLQGPPAVDEQFF.

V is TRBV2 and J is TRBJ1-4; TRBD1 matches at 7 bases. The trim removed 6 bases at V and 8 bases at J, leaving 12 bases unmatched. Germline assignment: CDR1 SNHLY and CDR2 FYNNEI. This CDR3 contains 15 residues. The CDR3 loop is CASRTETGREEKLFF. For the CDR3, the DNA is TGTGCCAGCAGAACAGAGACAGGGCGAGAAGAAAAACTGTTTTTT.

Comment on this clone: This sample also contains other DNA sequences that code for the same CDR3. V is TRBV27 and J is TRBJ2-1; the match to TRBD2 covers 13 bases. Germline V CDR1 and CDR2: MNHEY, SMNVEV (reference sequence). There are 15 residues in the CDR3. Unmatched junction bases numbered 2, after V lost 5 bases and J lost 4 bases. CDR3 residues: CASSRTSGGYNEQFF. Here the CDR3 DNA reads TGTGCCAGCAGTCGGACTAGCGGGGGATACAATGAGCAGTTCTTC.